The 14 T cell receptor beta chains listed next were all sequenced from one sample in a study of cytomegalovirus exposure and HLA in healthy donors. Both 60 Vbeta primers and 13 Jbeta primers went into the PCR. Measured with immunoSEQ multiplex PCR; TCRdb has only the in-frame clones, and not every one. The data show over 90,000 clones, approximately 87% seen once. The sequenced sample consisted of PBMCs. These TCRs come from a man aged 40-55 years in good health and CMV-seronegative.

This clone showed up just a few times. The V call is TRBV30, the J call TRBJ1-5, with D possibly being TRBD1 (5 bases). CDR1 is GTSNPN and CDR2 is SVGIG in the germline V gene (reference sequence). V lost 5 bases and J 3 bases, leaving 11 bases between the germline ends. The CDR3 has 13 residues. Written as DNA, the CDR3 is TGTGCCTGGTCCGGGGGAGTCAATCAGCCCCAGCATTTT. This encodes CAWSGGVNQPQHF.

V is TRBV10-3 and J is TRBJ2-3, with D perhaps TRBD1 (6 bases). In germline, CDR1 is ENHRY, CDR2 SYGVKD. This CDR3 spans 13 amino acids. Trimming removed 8 bases at V and 0 bases at J, with 9 bases between. The CDR3: CAIRGQSTDTQYF. The CDR3 DNA follows: TGTGCCATCCGGGGACAAAGCACAGATACGCAGTATTTT.

The chain couples TRBV2 to TRBJ1-3, with 11 nucleotides matching TRBD1. The junction had 6 bases not matched to a gene; V was cut back by 3 bases and J by 2 bases. The CDR3 runs 17 residues. CDR1 is SNHLY, CDR2 FYNNEI, per germline. Here the CDR3 reads CASSDSPGQGAGNTIYF. CDR3 sequence (DNA): TGTGCCAGCAGTGATAGCCCGGGACAGGGGGCTGGAAACACCATATATTTT.

The V and J genes are TRBV5-4 and TRBJ2-3; TRBD2 aligns across 15 bases. The CDR3 sequence is 18 residues long. Germline lookup yields CDR1 SGHNT and CDR2 YYREEE (reference sequence). V shed 3 bases and J 3 bases; nucleotides not matched to a gene: 8. The CDR3: CASSSRRTSGGETDTQYF. CDR3 in DNA: TGTGCCAGCAGCTCGCGCCGGACTAGCGGGGGGGAAACAGATACGCAGTATTTT.

V and J are TRBV7-2 and TRBJ2-7, with D possibly TRBD1 on 5 matching bases. There are 13 residues in the CDR3. Trimming shortened V by 4 bases and J by 3 bases, and 10 bases separated the two germline ends. In germline, CDR1 is SGHTA, CDR2 FQGNSA. This CDR3 is CASSSRQSYEQYF. CDR3 DNA sequence: TGTGCCAGCAGCTCGAGACAGAGCTACGAGCAGTACTTC.

V and J are TRBV30 and TRBJ2-2; tentatively, D is TRBD1 (6 bases). Germline V gene sequence: CDR1 GTSNPN, CDR2 SVGIG (reference sequence). This CDR3 has 15 amino acids. The V gene lost 0 bases and the J gene lost 3 bases, with 11 bases spanning the gap. CDR3 DNA: TGTGCCTGGAGTGTACTGGACAGCTACACCGGGGAGCTGTTTTTT. Amino acid sequence: CAWSVLDSYTGELFF.

The V gene is TRBV29-1, the J gene TRBJ1-2, with no clear D. The CDR3 covers 10 residues. Germline lookup yields CDR1 SQVTM and CDR2 ANQGSEA. The V and J ends lost 4 bases and 8 bases respectively, with 8 bases between them. As DNA, the CDR3 is TGCAGCGTTGGGGGAGCCGGCTACACCTTC. The encoded protein is CSVGGAGYTF.

The count of this clone is one. The DNA of the CDR3 is TGTGCCAGCTCACCAAAAGGACATAACTACGAGCAGTACTTC. Its translation is CASSPKGHNYEQYF. J is TRBJ2-7 and V is TRBV18; D perhaps matches TRBD1 (5 bases). The V end lost 2 bases, the J end lost 3 bases, and 11 bases lay between the germline ends. The CDR3 has 14 residues. The germline V gene has CDR1 KGHSH and CDR2 LQKENI. The full variable domain, rest sourced from reference TRBV18 and TRBJ2-7, is NAGVMQNPRHLVRRRGQEARLRCSPMKGHSHVYWYRQLPEEGLKFMVYLQKENIIDESGMPKERFSAEFPKEGPSILRIQQVVRGDSAAYFCASSPKGHNYEQYFGPGTRLTVT.

This clone was counted only a few times. The V and J genes are TRBV5-4 and TRBJ2-3; TRBD2 matches 10 bases. The CDR3 is 15 residues long. Germline V gene data show CDR1 as SGHNT and CDR2 as YYREEE (reference sequence). Trimming at V came to 3 bases and at J to 2 bases, leaving 3 bases not matched to a gene. The CDR3 DNA sequence: TGTGCCAGCAGCTCAGGACTAGCGGACACAGATACGCAGTATTTT. Amino acid sequence: CASSSGLADTDTQYF.

V and J are TRBV5-1 and TRBJ2-3; D is unresolved. Germline loops: CDR1 SGHRS, CDR2 YFSETQ. This CDR3 region has 16 residues. V shed 4 bases and J shed 2 bases, with 17 bases lying between them. CDR3 loop: CASSPRSVRSTDTQYF. The CDR3 DNA sequence: TGCGCCAGCAGCCCTAGGTCGGTTCGGTCCACAGATACGCAGTATTTT.

The V and J genes are TRBV9 and TRBJ2-7, with TRBD2 matching 7 bases. Trimming at V came to 3 bases and at J to 0 bases, leaving 6 bases not matched to a gene. Germline V CDR1 and CDR2: SGDLS, YYNGEE. The CDR3 runs 15 residues. CDR3 residues: CASSAGGRSSYEQYF. CDR3 sequence (DNA): TGTGCCAGCAGCGCGGGGGGACGGAGCTCCTACGAGCAGTACTTC.

V and J are TRBV10-1 and TRBJ2-5, with 12 positions matching TRBD2. CDR3 size: 18 residues. The germline CDR1 and CDR2 sequences are WNHNN and SYGVQD (reference sequence). The J segment lost 0 bases and the V segment lost 0 bases, leaving 5 bases of the junction unmatched. CDR3: CASSESTSGGPYQETQYF. The CDR3 DNA sequence: TGCGCCAGCAGTGAGTCGACTAGCGGGGGCCCGTACCAAGAGACCCAGTACTTC.

The chain employs TRBV30 and TRBJ1-2, with D perhaps matching TRBD1 (5 bases). Germline loops: CDR1 GTSNPN, CDR2 SVGIG (reference sequence). The CDR3 runs 14 residues. With 4 bases removed from V and 2 bases from J, the gap between germline ends came to 14 bases. This chain's CDR3 is CAWTKTGGNYGYTF. In DNA, the CDR3 is TGTGCCTGGACCAAAACGGGGGGGAACTATGGCTACACCTTC. The full variable domain, with the rest looked up from reference TRBV30 and TRBJ1-2, is SQTIHQWPATLVQPVGSPLSLECTVEGTSNPNLYWYRQAAGRGLQLLFYSVGIGQISSEVPQNLSASRPQDRQFILSSKKLLLSDSGFYLCAWTKTGGNYGYTFGSGTRLTVV.

The V and J genes are TRBV15 and TRBJ1-2, with TRBD1 as a possible D gene (6 bases). Between the trimmed V and J ends, which lost 4 bases and 8 bases, there was a span of 17 bases. Germline V gene sequence: CDR1 LNHNV, CDR2 YYDKDF (reference sequence). CDR3 size: 14 residues. The CDR3 bases are TGTGCCACCAGCATCTCCCTACAGGGCGACGGCTACACCTTC. It codes for CATSISLQGDGYTF.